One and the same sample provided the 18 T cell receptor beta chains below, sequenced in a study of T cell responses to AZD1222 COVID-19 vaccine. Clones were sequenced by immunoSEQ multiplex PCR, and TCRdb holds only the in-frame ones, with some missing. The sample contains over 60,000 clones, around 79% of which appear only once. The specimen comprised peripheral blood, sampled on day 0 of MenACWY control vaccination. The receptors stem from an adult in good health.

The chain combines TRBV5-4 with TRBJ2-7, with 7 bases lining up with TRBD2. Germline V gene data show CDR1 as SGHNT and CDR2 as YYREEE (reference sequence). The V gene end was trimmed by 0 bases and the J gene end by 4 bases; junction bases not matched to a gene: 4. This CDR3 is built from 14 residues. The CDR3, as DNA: TGTGCCAGCAGCTTGGTGGGAGGGGCGTACGAGCAGTACTTC. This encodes CASSLVGGAYEQYF.

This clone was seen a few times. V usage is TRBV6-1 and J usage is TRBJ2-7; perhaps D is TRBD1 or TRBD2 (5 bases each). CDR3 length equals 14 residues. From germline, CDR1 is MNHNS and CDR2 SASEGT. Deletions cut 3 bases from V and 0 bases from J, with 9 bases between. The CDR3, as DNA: TGTGCCAGCAGTGAGAGGGGATTCTCCTACGAGCAGTACTTC. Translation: CASSERGFSYEQYF.

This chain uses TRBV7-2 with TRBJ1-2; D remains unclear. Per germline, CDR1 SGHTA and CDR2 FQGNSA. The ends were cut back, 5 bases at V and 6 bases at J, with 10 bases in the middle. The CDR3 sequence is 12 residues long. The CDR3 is CASSARKDGYTF. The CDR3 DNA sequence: TGTGCCAGCAGCGCCCGGAAGGATGGCTACACCTTC. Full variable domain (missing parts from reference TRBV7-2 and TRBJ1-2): GAGVSQSPSNKVTEKGKDVELRCDPISGHTALYWYRQSLGQGLEFLIYFQGNSAPDKSGLPSDRFSAERTGGSVSTLTIQRTQQEDSAVYLCASSARKDGYTFGSGTRLTVV.

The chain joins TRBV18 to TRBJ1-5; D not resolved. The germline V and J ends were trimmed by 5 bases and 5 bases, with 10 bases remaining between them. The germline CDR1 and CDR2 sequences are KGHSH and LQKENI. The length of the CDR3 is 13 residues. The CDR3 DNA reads TGTGCCAGCTCAATATCGCCCGATCAGCCCCAGCATTTT. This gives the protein CASSISPDQPQHF.

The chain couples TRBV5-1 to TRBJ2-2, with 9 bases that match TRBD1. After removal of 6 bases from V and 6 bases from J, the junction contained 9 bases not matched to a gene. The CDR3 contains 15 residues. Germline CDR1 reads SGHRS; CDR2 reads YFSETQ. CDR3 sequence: CASKQGAPGSGELFF. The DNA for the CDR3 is TGCGCCAGCAAACAGGGGGCGCCGGGATCCGGGGAGCTGTTTTTT. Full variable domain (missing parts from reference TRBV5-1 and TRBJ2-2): KAGVTQTPRYLIKTRGQQVTLSCSPISGHRSVSWYQQTPGQGLQFLFEYFSETQRNKGNFPGRFSGRQFSNSRSEMNVSTLELGDSALYLCASKQGAPGSGELFFGEGSRLTVL.

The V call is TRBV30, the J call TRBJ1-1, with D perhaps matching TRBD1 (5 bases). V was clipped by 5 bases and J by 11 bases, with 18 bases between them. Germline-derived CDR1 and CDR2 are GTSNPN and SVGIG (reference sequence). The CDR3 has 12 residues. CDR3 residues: CAWGGWPPGAFF. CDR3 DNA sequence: TGTGCCTGGGGAGGATGGCCCCCAGGGGCTTTCTTT.

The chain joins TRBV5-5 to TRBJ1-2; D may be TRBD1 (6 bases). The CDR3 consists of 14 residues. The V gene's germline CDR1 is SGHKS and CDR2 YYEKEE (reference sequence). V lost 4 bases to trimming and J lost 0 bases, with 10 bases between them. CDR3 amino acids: CASSRGDTNYGYTF. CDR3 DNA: TGTGCCAGCAGCCGCGGGGACACTAACTATGGCTACACCTTC.

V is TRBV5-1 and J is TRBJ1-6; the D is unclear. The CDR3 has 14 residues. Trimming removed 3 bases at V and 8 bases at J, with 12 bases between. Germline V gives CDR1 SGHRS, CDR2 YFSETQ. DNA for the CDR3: TGCGCCAGCAGCTCGAGCCAGCCCTATTCACCCCTCCACTTT. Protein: CASSSSQPYSPLHF.

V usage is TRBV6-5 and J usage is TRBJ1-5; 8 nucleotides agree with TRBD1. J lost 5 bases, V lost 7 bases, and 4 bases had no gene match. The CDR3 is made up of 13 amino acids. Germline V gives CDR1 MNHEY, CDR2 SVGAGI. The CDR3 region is CASKETGDQPQHF. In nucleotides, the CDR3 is TGTGCCAGCAAGGAGACAGGGGATCAGCCCCAGCATTTT.

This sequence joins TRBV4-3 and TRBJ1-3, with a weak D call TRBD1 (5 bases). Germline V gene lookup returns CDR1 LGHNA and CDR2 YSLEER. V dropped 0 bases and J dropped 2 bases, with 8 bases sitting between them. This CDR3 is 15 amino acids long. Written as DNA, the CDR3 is TGCGCCAGCAGCCAAGAGGTGGGGCCTGGAAACACCATATATTTT. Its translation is CASSQEVGPGNTIYF.

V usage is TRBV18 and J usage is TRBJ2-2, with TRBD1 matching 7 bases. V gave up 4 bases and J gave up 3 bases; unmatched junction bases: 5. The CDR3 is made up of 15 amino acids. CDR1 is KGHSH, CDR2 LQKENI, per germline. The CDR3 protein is CASSLRTGYTGELFF. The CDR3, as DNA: TGTGCCAGCTCACTCCGGACAGGCTACACCGGGGAGCTGTTTTTT.

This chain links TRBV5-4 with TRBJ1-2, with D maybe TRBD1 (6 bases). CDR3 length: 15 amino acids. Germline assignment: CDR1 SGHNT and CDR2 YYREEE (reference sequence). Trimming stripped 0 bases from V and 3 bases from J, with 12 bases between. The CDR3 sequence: CASSLGPGQYYGYTF. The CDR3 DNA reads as TGTGCCAGCAGCTTGGGACCCGGACAGTACTATGGCTACACCTTC. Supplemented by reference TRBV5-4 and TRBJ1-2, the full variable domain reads ETGVTQSPTHLIKTRGQQVTLRCSSQSGHNTVSWYQQALGQGPQFIFQYYREEENGRGNFPPRFSGLQFPNYSSELNVNALELDDSALYLCASSLGPGQYYGYTFGSGTRLTVV.

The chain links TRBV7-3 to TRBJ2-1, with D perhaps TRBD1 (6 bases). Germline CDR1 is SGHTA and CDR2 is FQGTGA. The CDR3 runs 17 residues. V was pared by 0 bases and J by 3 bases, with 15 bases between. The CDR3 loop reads CASSLTGTGMGYNEQFF. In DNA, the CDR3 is TGTGCCAGCAGCTTAACGGGTACAGGGATGGGCTACAATGAGCAGTTCTTC.

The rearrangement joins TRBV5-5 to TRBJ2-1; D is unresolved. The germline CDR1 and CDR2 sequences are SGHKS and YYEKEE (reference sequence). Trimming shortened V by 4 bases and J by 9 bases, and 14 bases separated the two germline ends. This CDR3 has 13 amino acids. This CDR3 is CASSADLDTEQFF. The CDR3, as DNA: TGTGCCAGCAGCGCCGACCTAGATACTGAGCAGTTCTTC. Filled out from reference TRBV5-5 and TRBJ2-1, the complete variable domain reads DAGVTQSPTHLIKTRGQQVTLRCSPISGHKSVSWYQQVLGQGPQFIFQYYEKEERGRGNFPDRFSARQFPNYSSELNVNALLLGDSALYLCASSADLDTEQFFGPGTRLTVL.

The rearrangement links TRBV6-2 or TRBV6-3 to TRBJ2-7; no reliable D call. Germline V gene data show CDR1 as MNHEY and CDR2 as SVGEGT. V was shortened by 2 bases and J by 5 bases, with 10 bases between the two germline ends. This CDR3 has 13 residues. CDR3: CASSYPLRDEQYF. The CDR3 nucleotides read TGTGCCAGCAGTTACCCATTGAGAGACGAGCAGTACTTC.

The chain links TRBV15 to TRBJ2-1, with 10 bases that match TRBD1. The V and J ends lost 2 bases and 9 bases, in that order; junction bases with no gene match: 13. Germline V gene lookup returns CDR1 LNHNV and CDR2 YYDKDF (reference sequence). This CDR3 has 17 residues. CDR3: CATSRPSGQGIIFEQFF. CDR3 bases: TGTGCCACCAGCAGACCCTCGGGACAGGGGATAATTTTTGAGCAGTTCTTC.

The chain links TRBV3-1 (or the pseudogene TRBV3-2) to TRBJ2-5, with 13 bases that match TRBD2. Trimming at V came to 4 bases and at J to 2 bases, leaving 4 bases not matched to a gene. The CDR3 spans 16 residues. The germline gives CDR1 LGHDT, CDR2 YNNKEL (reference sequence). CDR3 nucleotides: TGTGCCAGCAGCCGCCCGACTAGCGGGGGGCAAGAGACCCAGTACTTC. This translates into CASSRPTSGGQETQYF.

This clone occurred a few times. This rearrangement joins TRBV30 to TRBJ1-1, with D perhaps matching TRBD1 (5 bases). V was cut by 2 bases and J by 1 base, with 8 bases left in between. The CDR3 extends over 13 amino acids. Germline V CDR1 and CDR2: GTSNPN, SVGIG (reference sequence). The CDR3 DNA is TGTGCCTGGAGTAGGGGAGAGAACACTGAAGCTTTCTTT. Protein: CAWSRGENTEAFF.